These 30 T cell receptor beta chains were sequenced from one sample in a study of OX40 agonist ivuxolimab in advanced cancers. Only in-frame clones appear in the TCRdb table, and some are missing; sequencing was by immunoSEQ multiplex PCR. Of tens of thousands of clones listed, 81% are singletons. The sample consisted of CD4+ or CD8+ T cells sorted from blood, taken in a trial of the OX40 agonist ivuxolimab. The receptor source for this set is an adult with an advanced solid tumor such as melanoma, head and neck, liver or kidney cancer.

CDR3 nucleotide sequence: TGTGCCCGGACTAGCGGGGGGTCCTACGAGCAGTACTTC. It is translated as CARTSGGSYEQYF. V gene TRBV30 combines with J gene TRBJ2-7; TRBD2 matches at 14 bases. The germline V gene encodes CDR1 GTSNPN and CDR2 SVGIG (reference sequence). The CDR3 is made up of 13 amino acids. With 8 bases clipped from V and 1 base from J, the junction kept 1 base outside the gene matches.

V gene TRBV25-1 combines with J gene TRBJ1-6, with no clear D. This CDR3 has 14 amino acids. With 7 bases removed from V and 5 bases from J, the gap between germline ends came to 12 bases. Germline-derived CDR1 and CDR2 are MGHDK and SYGVNS. The CDR3 DNA reads TGTGCCAGCAAGCGGGCAGGAGATAATTCACCCCTCCACTTT. It is translated as CASKRAGDNSPLHF.

The V call is TRBV6-6, the J call TRBJ2-3, with D tentatively TRBD1 (7 bases). Germline-derived CDR1 and CDR2 are MNHNY and SVGAGI (reference sequence). The V end lost 7 bases, the J end lost 4 bases, and 18 bases lay between the germline ends. The CDR3 extends over 15 amino acids. The CDR3 here is CASTVTQGGADTQYF. The CDR3 bases are TGTGCCAGCACCGTTACTCAGGGGGGCGCAGATACGCAGTATTTT.

The gene calls are TRBV30 and TRBJ2-7; unclear D gene. CDR3 length: 15 residues. V lost 1 base and J 0 bases, leaving 13 bases between the germline ends. Germline values: CDR1 GTSNPN, CDR2 SVGIG (reference sequence). CDR3 sequence reads: CAWSGHWKGSYEQYF. DNA for the CDR3: TGTGCCTGGAGTGGACACTGGAAGGGCTCCTACGAGCAGTACTTC.

This rearrangement joins TRBV5-6 to TRBJ1-4; TRBD1 might be the D (6 bases). Trimming stripped 5 bases from V and 6 bases from J, with 11 bases between. Germline CDR1 and CDR2: SGHDT and YYEEEE. This CDR3 spans 13 amino acids. This chain's CDR3 is CASRRTDHEKLFF. The CDR3 nucleotides read TGTGCCAGCAGACGGACAGACCATGAAAAACTGTTTTTT.

This rearrangement joins TRBV27 to TRBJ1-6; D remains unclear. Germline assignment: CDR1 MNHEY and CDR2 SMNVEV (reference sequence). There are 13 residues in the CDR3. Trimming left V 2 bases short and J 11 bases short, with 10 bases between. The CDR3: CASSLRSRTPLHF. CDR3 nucleotides: TGTGCCAGCAGTTTACGTTCCCGGACACCCCTCCACTTT.

The chain recombines TRBV15 with TRBJ1-4, with TRBD1 as a possible D gene (5 bases). The ends were cut back, 0 bases at V and 5 bases at J, with 25 bases in the middle. The CDR3 totals 20 residues. Looked up from germline, CDR1 is LNHNV and CDR2 is YYDKDF (reference sequence). The CDR3 loop is CATSRDLFFVGLMQNEKLFF. DNA for the CDR3: TGTGCCACCAGCAGAGACCTTTTTTTCGTGGGGCTTATGCAAAATGAAAAACTGTTTTTT.

This clone turned up a few times. This chain connects TRBV30 to TRBJ1-2; TRBD1 matches at 10 bases. This CDR3 region has 14 residues. The trim removed 2 bases at V and 3 bases at J, leaving 3 bases unmatched. Per the germline V gene, CDR1 is GTSNPN and CDR2 is SVGIG (reference sequence). The CDR3 is CAWSPGTGDYGYTF. CDR3 in DNA: TGTGCCTGGAGTCCCGGGACAGGGGACTATGGCTACACCTTC.

This chain's CDR3 is CASSPGQGFNTEAFF. The CDR3 coding sequence is TGTGCCAGTAGTCCCGGACAGGGCTTTAACACTGAAGCTTTCTTT. The V gene is TRBV19, the J gene TRBJ1-1, with TRBD1 matching over 8 bases. After removal of 5 bases from V and 2 bases from J, the junction contained 7 bases not matched to a gene. CDR3 length: 15 amino acids. CDR1 is LNHDA and CDR2 is SQIVND in the germline V gene (reference sequence).

The rearrangement links TRBV6-6 to TRBJ2-7; 8 nucleotides agree with TRBD1. The CDR3 runs 16 residues. CDR1 and CDR2 from the germline V gene are MNHNY and SVGAGI (reference sequence). The trim removed 5 bases at V and 0 bases at J, leaving 9 bases unmatched. CDR3 DNA sequence: TGTGCCAGCAGTAATATCCAGGGGGCCAACTCCTACGAGCAGTACTTC. Its protein product is CASSNIQGANSYEQYF.

The rearrangement uses TRBV7-8 and TRBJ1-1; D uncertain. This CDR3 region has 12 residues. The V gene's germline CDR1 is SGHVS and CDR2 FQNEAQ. The V gene lost 2 bases and the J gene lost 6 bases, with 7 bases spanning the gap. In DNA, the CDR3 is TGTGCCAGCAGCTTAACTCCCCCTGAAGCTTTCTTT. Translation gives CASSLTPPEAFF.

The rearrangement uses TRBV2 and TRBJ1-2; 8 nucleotides match TRBD1. The CDR3 is made up of 15 amino acids. Germline CDR1 is SNHLY and CDR2 is FYNNEI. Losses at the gene ends were 6 bases for V and 4 bases for J; bases not matched to a gene: 10. The CDR3 DNA reads as TGTGCCAGCAGGCTCTCGGCAGGGGGCGGCTATGGCTACACCTTC. This codes for CASRLSAGGGYGYTF.

The J gene is TRBJ1-6, the V gene TRBV23-1; weak D call: TRBD1 (6 bases). TRBV23-1 is assigned to the ORF class and has an uncertain function. V lost 4 bases and J lost 1, with 14 bases in between. The CDR3 spans 17 residues. In DNA form, the CDR3 reads TGCGCCAGCAGTCCTTCGACAGGTCCGTCCTATAATTCACCCCTCCACTTT. It codes for CASSPSTGPSYNSPLHF.

The chain employs TRBV7-9 and TRBJ2-1; 7 bases are shared with TRBD2. The CDR3 is 17 amino acids. Germline CDR1 reads SEHNR; CDR2 reads FQNEAQ (reference sequence). V lost 5 bases and J lost 3; bases outside the gene matches: 13. The CDR3 nucleotides read TGTGCCAGCAGCCCCCCTCTCCGGCTAGCGGTCTACAATGAGCAGTTCTTC. Its protein is CASSPPLRLAVYNEQFF.

The chain uses TRBV12-5 and TRBJ1-1; D is uncertain. The V end was cut by 9 bases, the J end by 1 base, with 6 bases between. The CDR3 runs 11 residues. Germline V gene sequence: CDR1 LGHNT, CDR2 FRNRAP. This CDR3 reads CASLKNTEAFF. The CDR3 DNA reads TGTGCTAGCCTTAAGAACACTGAAGCTTTCTTT.

The chain employs TRBV9 and TRBJ2-2; 9 bases line up with TRBD1. Germline CDR1 reads SGDLS; CDR2 reads YYNGEE. Losses at the gene ends were 2 bases for V and 6 bases for J; bases not matched to a gene: 5. The CDR3 runs 15 residues. The CDR3 region has the DNA TGTGCCAGCAGCGTGGGACAGGGAATTCCCGGGGAGCTGTTTTTT. Amino acids: CASSVGQGIPGELFF.

The J gene is TRBJ2-2, the V gene TRBV4-3; D might be TRBD1 (5 bases). The CDR3 sequence is 20 residues long. Germline V gene sequence: CDR1 LGHNA, CDR2 YSLEER. V was cut by 3 bases and J by 0 bases, with 23 bases left in between. The CDR3 protein is CASSHRVTRTNLANTGELFF. DNA for the CDR3: TGCGCCAGCAGCCATAGGGTAACCCGGACAAATCTTGCGAACACCGGGGAGCTGTTTTTT.

The chain carries TRBV30 and TRBJ2-7; no clear D. The V and J ends lost 2 bases and 4 bases respectively, with 12 bases between them. The CDR3 length is 13 residues. Looked up from germline, CDR1 is GTSNPN and CDR2 is SVGIG (reference sequence). The CDR3 here is CAWSFSELYEQYF. The CDR3 DNA sequence: TGTGCCTGGAGTTTTTCCGAATTATACGAGCAGTACTTC.

Remarks on this clone: This sample also contains other DNA sequences that code for the same CDR3. This chain uses TRBV30 with TRBJ1-2; D unclear. The CDR3 is 12 residues long. V dropped 2 bases and J dropped 5 bases, with 9 bases sitting between them. The germline gives CDR1 GTSNPN, CDR2 SVGIG (reference sequence). The CDR3 DNA reads as TGTGCCTGGAGTTCCGGACCTTATGGCTACACCTTC. The encoded protein is CAWSSGPYGYTF.

This sequence joins TRBV7-2 and TRBJ2-6, with D maybe TRBD1 (5 bases). V lost 2 bases and J lost 2, with 7 bases in between. The germline CDR1 and CDR2 sequences are SGHTA and FQGNSA. CDR3 length equals 15 residues. In DNA, the CDR3 is TGTGCCAGCAGCTTATCAGGGACTGGGGCCAACGTCCTGACTTTC. This encodes CASSLSGTGANVLTF.

The V call is TRBV5-5, the J call TRBJ1-6, with D perhaps TRBD1 (5 bases). The V end lost 3 bases, the J end lost 7 bases, and 11 bases lay between the germline ends. Germline CDR1 SGHKS, CDR2 YYEKEE (reference sequence). The CDR3 is made up of 14 amino acids. For the CDR3, the DNA is TGTGCCAGCAGCTCCGACAGCTACAATTCACCCCTCCACTTT. Protein product: CASSSDSYNSPLHF.

V usage is TRBV27 and J usage is TRBJ1-6; D uncertain. The germline CDR1 and CDR2 sequences are MNHEY and SMNVEV (reference sequence). Between the trimmed V and J ends, which lost 5 bases and 8 bases, there was a span of 28 bases. The CDR3 extends over 19 amino acids. For the CDR3, the DNA is TGTGCCAGCAGTCCTAGAGGGTCCACTGGAAAAGGGCTATATTCACCCCTCCACTTT. Translated: CASSPRGSTGKGLYSPLHF.

By share of the sample, this clone is medium-sized. The V call is TRBV2, the J call TRBJ1-6; 9 bases map to TRBD1. With 5 bases clipped from V and 9 bases from J, the junction kept 5 bases outside the gene matches. Germline CDR1 and CDR2: SNHLY and FYNNEI. CDR3 length: 14 residues. The chain's CDR3 is CASSMGQGSSPLHF. DNA of the CDR3: TGTGCCAGCAGTATGGGACAGGGATCTTCACCCCTCCACTTT. The full variable domain, completed using reference TRBV2 and TRBJ1-6, is EPEVTQTPSHQVTQMGQEVILRCVPISNHLYFYWYRQILGQKVEFLVSFYNNEISEKSEIFDDQFSVERPDGSNFTLKIRSTKLEDSAMYFCASSMGQGSSPLHFGNGTRLTVT.

This clone has just a few counts. The chain couples TRBV2 to TRBJ1-4; D might be TRBD1 (6 bases). Trimming left V 7 bases short and J 5 bases short, with 20 bases between. The CDR3 is 16 amino acids. Germline assignment: CDR1 SNHLY and CDR2 FYNNEI. The CDR3 here is CASTPTTGTRNEKLFF. The CDR3 nucleotides read TGTGCCAGCACTCCGACTACCGGGACACGGAATGAAAAACTGTTTTTT.

J is TRBJ1-3 and V is TRBV5-1, with unresolved D. Germline assignment: CDR1 SGHRS and CDR2 YFSETQ. This CDR3 contains 13 residues. Trimming took off 0 bases at V and 4 bases at J, with 5 bases between the two ends. CDR3 bases: TGCGCCAGCAGCTTGGCTGAAGGAAACACCATATATTTT. Its translation: CASSLAEGNTIYF.

The chain carries TRBV30 and TRBJ1-6; TRBD1 matches 9 bases. Trimming took 0 bases from V and 9 from J; bases not matched to a gene: 3. This CDR3 comprises 14 residues. Looked up from germline, CDR1 is GTSNPN and CDR2 is SVGIG (reference sequence). The CDR3 DNA sequence: TGTGCCTGGAGTGTAGAGACAGGGGGTTCACCCCTCCACTTT. Translation: CAWSVETGGSPLHF.

This chain connects TRBV7-9 to TRBJ1-2; D not certain. Germline V lookup: CDR1 SEHNR, CDR2 FQNEAQ (reference sequence). The CDR3 is 14 amino acids. With 5 bases removed from V and 2 bases from J, the gap between germline ends came to 12 bases. In DNA form, the CDR3 reads TGTGCCAGCAGCCACCTCGGCACCAACTATGGCTACACCTTC. Amino acid sequence: CASSHLGTNYGYTF. Looking up the rest from reference TRBV7-9 and TRBJ1-2 gives the full variable domain: DTGVSQNPRHKITKRGQNVTFRCDPISEHNRLYWYRQTLGQGPEFLTYFQNEAQLEKSRLLSDRFSAERPKGSFSTLEIQRTEQGDSAMYLCASSHLGTNYGYTFGSGTRLTVV.

J is TRBJ1-1 and V is TRBV5-6, with TRBD1 identical over 7 bases. Losses at the gene ends were 5 bases for V and 5 bases for J; bases not matched to a gene: 3. CDR3 length: 12 amino acids. CDR1 is SGHDT and CDR2 is YYEEEE in the germline V gene. Here the CDR3 DNA reads TGTGCCAGCAGTCGACAGGGAACTGAAGCTTTCTTT. Encoded protein: CASSRQGTEAFF.

The rearrangement uses TRBV19 and TRBJ1-4; TRBD1 might be the D (6 bases). This CDR3 contains 14 residues. Trimming cost V 4 bases and J 5 bases, with 11 bases left between them. Per the germline V gene, CDR1 is LNHDA and CDR2 is SQIVND (reference sequence). CDR3 sequence: CASSRGQGNEKLFF. CDR3 DNA: TGTGCCAGTAGTAGAGGGCAGGGGAATGAAAAACTGTTTTTT.

This chain joins TRBV5-1 and TRBJ1-3, with D perhaps matching TRBD1 (5 bases). The ends were cut back, 6 bases at V and 1 base at J, with 17 bases in the middle. This CDR3 region has 16 residues. Germline assignment: CDR1 SGHRS and CDR2 YFSETQ. The CDR3 sequence is CASTKAGGSSGNTIYF. The CDR3 DNA reads TGCGCCAGCACCAAGGCGGGGGGTAGTTCTGGAAACACCATATATTTT.